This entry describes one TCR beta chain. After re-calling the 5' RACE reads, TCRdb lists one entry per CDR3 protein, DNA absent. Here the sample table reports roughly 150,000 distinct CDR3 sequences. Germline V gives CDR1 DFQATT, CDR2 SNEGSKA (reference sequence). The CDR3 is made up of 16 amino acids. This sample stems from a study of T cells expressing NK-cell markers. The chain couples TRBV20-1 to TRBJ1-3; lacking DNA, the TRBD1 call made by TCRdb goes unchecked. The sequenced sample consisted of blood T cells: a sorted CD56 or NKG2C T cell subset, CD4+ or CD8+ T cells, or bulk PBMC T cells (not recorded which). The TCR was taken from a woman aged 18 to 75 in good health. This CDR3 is CSATDRDKGALDTIYF.